Following are 31 T cell receptor beta chains from one sample sequenced in a study of post-analysis software for immune sequencing data. Study-level results: Patients carried 5 or 6 TRBV segments more frequently than controls did, and TRBV5-6, TRBV5-1 and TRBV20-1 were among them.

Included in the TCR beta cDNA libraries were unique molecular identifiers. TCRdb re-derived calls from the PCR reads in MiXCR, one entry per CDR3 protein. The sample lists roughly 870,000 distinct CDR3 sequences, roughly half seen once, with about 4.8% in the top ten. Antigen specificity for these receptors is unknown. What was sequenced was blood. The receptors shown here come from a girl between 5 and 17 years old with multiple sclerosis.

This clonotype occurred a few times. The chain recombines TRBV20-1 with TRBJ2-5, with D uncertain. The CDR3 spans 12 residues. The germline V and J ends were trimmed by 4 bases and 4 bases, with 10 bases remaining between them. Germline CDR1 reads DFQATT; CDR2 reads SNEGSKA (reference sequence). Written as DNA, the CDR3 is TGCAGTGCTATAAGAGGCGTAGAGACCCAGTACTTC. Its translation: CSAIRGVETQYF.

This clonotype was counted a few times. This chain connects TRBV29-1 to TRBJ1-2; D not resolved. CDR3 length equals 14 residues. The germline gives CDR1 SQVTM, CDR2 ANQGSEA. Trimming left V 1 base short and J 1 base short, with 10 bases between. CDR3 nucleotide sequence: TGCAGCGTTGAAGGGCGCGGGATTAACTATGGCTACACCTTC. It specifies CSVEGRGINYGYTF.

V usage is TRBV5-1 and J usage is TRBJ2-1, with D possibly matching TRBD1 (5 bases). V was pared by 4 bases and J by 2 bases, with 19 bases between. Germline CDR1 and CDR2: SGHRS and YFSETQ. The CDR3 contains 17 residues. The CDR3, as DNA: TGCGCCAGCAGCCCAGACAGTTCCCTCAGCCCCTACAATGAGCAGTTCTTC. Translated, it gives CASSPDSSLSPYNEQFF. Looking up the rest from reference TRBV5-1 and TRBJ2-1 gives the full variable domain: KAGVTQTPRYLIKTRGQQVTLSCSPISGHRSVSWYQQTPGQGLQFLFEYFSETQRNKGNFPGRFSGRQFSNSRSEMNVSTLELGDSALYLCASSPDSSLSPYNEQFFGPGTRLTVL.

CDR3 in DNA: TGCGCCAGCAGCATGCGACAGGTGGGGTATGGCTACACCTTC. This translates into CASSMRQVGYGYTF. The chain links TRBV5-1 to TRBJ1-2; D is perhaps TRBD1 (6 bases). Germline lookup yields CDR1 SGHRS and CDR2 YFSETQ. Trimming pared 4 bases from V and 5 bases from J, leaving 15 bases between. The CDR3 totals 14 residues. The whole variable domain, remainder taken from reference TRBV5-1 and TRBJ1-2, is KAGVTQTPRYLIKTRGQQVTLSCSPISGHRSVSWYQQTPGQGLQFLFEYFSETQRNKGNFPGRFSGRQFSNSRSEMNVSTLELGDSALYLCASSMRQVGYGYTFGSGTRLTVV.

This chain uses TRBV20-1 with TRBJ2-7; TRBD1 agrees at 7 bases. Germline CDR1 and CDR2: DFQATT and SNEGSKA (reference sequence). V trimming: 1 base; J trimming: 1 base; junction bases outside the gene matches: 7. The CDR3 spans 15 residues. The chain's CDR3 is CSARVAGGISYEQYF. In DNA form, the CDR3 reads TGCAGTGCTAGAGTGGCAGGGGGTATATCCTACGAGCAGTACTTC.

CDR3 amino acids: CASSLTESAEQFF. The DNA of the CDR3 is TGTGCCAGCAGCTTAACCGAGAGCGCTGAGCAGTTCTTC. The rearrangement links TRBV7-3 to TRBJ2-1, with D unclear. Trimming removed 0 bases from V and 9 bases from J, with 9 bases in between. The CDR3 is 13 residues long. The germline gives CDR1 SGHTA, CDR2 FQGTGA.

This clonotype showed up just a few times. The rearrangement links TRBV29-1 to TRBJ2-3, with 7 nucleotides matching TRBD1. The CDR3 has 12 amino acids. CDR1 and CDR2 from the germline V gene are SQVTM and ANQGSEA. The J segment lost 8 bases and the V segment lost 4 bases, leaving 6 bases of the junction unmatched. CDR3 loop: CSVGDRRGTQYF. CDR3 coding DNA: TGCAGCGTTGGGGACAGAAGGGGTACGCAGTATTTT.

The CDR3 region has the DNA TGTGCCAGCACTGAGGCTAGCGGGGATTACAATGAGCAGTACTTC. Protein sequence: CASTEASGDYNEQYF. V is TRBV6-6 and J is TRBJ2-1; 9 bases map to TRBD2. The J call is uncertain, as TRBJ2-7 better fits the DNA end. Germline V gene data show CDR1 as MNHNY and CDR2 as SVGAGI (reference sequence). The CDR3 length is 15 residues.

The V call is TRBV12-3 or TRBV12-4, the J call TRBJ1-1; 9 bases are a match to TRBD1. Germline trimming cut 4 bases from V and 4 bases from J; bases unmatched to any gene: 4. This CDR3 region has 14 residues. In DNA form, the CDR3 reads TGTGCCAGCAGTTACAGGGGGCTAGGCACTGAAGCTTTCTTT. The encoded protein is CASSYRGLGTEAFF.

This clonotype was observed a few times. The rearrangement uses TRBV7-9 and TRBJ2-7; maybe TRBD2 (5 bases). The V end was cut by 2 bases, the J end by 6 bases, with 14 bases between. The CDR3 sequence is 14 residues long. Germline CDR1 reads SEHNR; CDR2 reads FQNEAQ (reference sequence). CDR3 DNA: TGTGCCAGCAGCTTAATGTCTTCTAGCTCCGAGCAGTACTTC. It codes for CASSLMSSSSEQYF.

The chain couples TRBV20-1 to TRBJ2-4; 7 positions match TRBD2. In germline, CDR1 is DFQATT, CDR2 SNEGSKA (reference sequence). The V gene end was trimmed by 3 bases and the J gene end by 1 base; junction bases not matched to a gene: 9. CDR3 length: 16 amino acids. CDR3 protein: CSARISGTGAKNIQYF. DNA for the CDR3: TGCAGTGCTAGGATAAGCGGGACGGGGGCCAAAAACATTCAGTACTTC.

This clonotype turned up a few times. The chain joins TRBV29-1 to TRBJ2-4; no clear D. Gene TRBJ2-5 matches the end of the DNA better, so the J call may be wrong. The CDR3 covers 12 residues. Germline lookup yields CDR1 SQVTM and CDR2 ANQGSEA. The CDR3 sequence is CSVDQTQETQYF. CDR3 DNA sequence: TGCAGCGTTGATCAAACACAAGAGACCCAGTACTTC.

This chain links TRBV29-1 with TRBJ2-1; 8 bases map to TRBD1. V lost 6 bases to trimming and J lost 10 bases; unmatched junction nucleotides: 11. Germline CDR1 reads SQVTM; CDR2 reads ANQGSEA. The CDR3 sequence is 13 residues long. The CDR3 DNA is TGCAGCGTCGAGACGGACAGGGTCTACGAGCAGTTCTTC. Amino acids: CSVETDRVYEQFF.

In nucleotides, the CDR3 is TGCGCCAGCAGCCAAGATCGAGGAAGCGAGCAGTACTTC. It translates to CASSQDRGSEQYF. The chain is built from TRBV4-1 and TRBJ2-7; no firm D call. This CDR3 spans 13 amino acids. With 0 bases removed from V and 6 bases from J, the gap between germline ends came to 9 bases. The V gene's germline CDR1 is MGHRA and CDR2 YSYEKL.

V gene TRBV6-2 or TRBV6-3 combines with J gene TRBJ2-1, with D possibly matching TRBD2 (7 bases). V lost 8 bases, J lost 7 bases, and 15 bases lay in between. The CDR3 is 13 residues long. The germline gives CDR1 MNHEY, CDR2 SVGEGT. In DNA form, the CDR3 reads TGTGCCAGCCGGGGGGCAACGGGGAATGAGCAGTTCTTC. Translated: CASRGATGNEQFF.

The chain joins TRBV9 to TRBJ1-2; D is perhaps TRBD1 (5 bases). Germline V gives CDR1 SGDLS, CDR2 YYNGEE. Trimming removed 0 bases at V and 4 bases at J, with 13 bases between. The CDR3 sequence is 15 residues long. The CDR3 spells CASSVAEGPTYGYTF. CDR3 in DNA: TGTGCCAGCAGCGTAGCTGAGGGACCGACCTATGGCTACACCTTC.

There are a few counts of this clonotype. The rearrangement joins TRBV11-1 to TRBJ1-2; maybe TRBD1 (5 bases). Germline CDR1 reads SGHAT; CDR2 reads FQDESV (reference sequence). The V and J ends lost 3 bases and 6 bases respectively, with 8 bases between them. This CDR3 comprises 12 residues. Here the CDR3 reads CASSFGGHGYTF. The CDR3 nucleotides read TGTGCCAGCAGCTTCGGGGGTCATGGCTACACCTTC.

The table lists this clonotype with a count of one. The chain uses TRBV20-1 and TRBJ2-3; D not certain. V was pared by 5 bases and J by 8 bases, with 8 bases between. The CDR3 length is 10 residues. Germline V gene lookup returns CDR1 DFQATT and CDR2 SNEGSKA (reference sequence). CDR3 loop: CSASSSTQYF. DNA of the CDR3: TGCAGTGCTTCGTCCAGTACGCAGTATTTT.

The chain is built from TRBV7-3 and TRBJ2-7; D gene ambiguous. CDR3 size: 13 residues. Between the trimmed V and J ends, which lost 4 bases and 5 bases, there was a span of 12 bases. From germline, CDR1 is SGHTA and CDR2 FQGTGA. The CDR3 spells CASSSQYANEQYF. Written as DNA, the CDR3 is TGTGCCAGCAGCTCCCAATACGCTAACGAGCAGTACTTC.

V and J are TRBV5-4 and TRBJ2-1; D remains ambiguous. Germline assignment: CDR1 SGHNT and CDR2 YYREEE (reference sequence). V lost 0 bases to trimming and J lost 6 bases, with 10 bases between them. The CDR3 totals 14 residues. The CDR3 coding sequence is TGTGCCAGCAGCTTGGCGTCAGGTCGCAATGAGCAGTTCTTC. It encodes CASSLASGRNEQFF. Full variable domain (outside the CDR3, taken from reference TRBV5-4 and TRBJ2-1): ETGVTQSPTHLIKTRGQQVTLRCSSQSGHNTVSWYQQALGQGPQFIFQYYREEENGRGNFPPRFSGLQFPNYSSELNVNALELDDSALYLCASSLASGRNEQFFGPGTRLTVL.

The V gene is TRBV29-1, the J gene TRBJ2-1; 7 bases map to TRBD2. V dropped 1 base and J dropped 7; count of bases not matched to a gene: 4. CDR1 is SQVTM, CDR2 ANQGSEA, per germline. CDR3 size: 13 residues. The CDR3 DNA reads TGCAGCGTTGAAGGCGGACTAGGGAATGAGCAGTTCTTC. Amino acid sequence: CSVEGGLGNEQFF.

This clonotype was detected only a few times. CDR3 sequence (DNA): TGTGCCAGCAGTTTAGAAAACAATGAGCAGTTCTTC. Protein product: CASSLENNEQFF. The V call is TRBV12-3 or TRBV12-4, the J call TRBJ2-1; D remains unclear. The CDR3 has 12 amino acids. V lost 1 base and J 5 bases, leaving 3 bases between the germline ends.

The chain has TRBV20-1 and TRBJ2-7, with D unresolved. Germline V gives CDR1 DFQATT, CDR2 SNEGSKA (reference sequence). The CDR3 extends over 10 amino acids. V lost 1 base to trimming and J lost 6 bases, with 4 bases between them. As DNA, the CDR3 is TGCAGTGCTAGAGGGGGCGAGCAGTACTTC. Protein product: CSARGGEQYF.

The chain is built from TRBV6-6 and TRBJ2-4; the match to TRBD1 covers 7 bases. The J call could be wrong; TRBJ2-7 is a better fit for the DNA end. The CDR3 spans 16 residues. Germline assignment: CDR1 MNHNY and CDR2 SVGAGI (reference sequence). The CDR3 region has the DNA TGTGCCAGCAGTTACTCTGCCGGGACAGCGTCGTACGAGCAGTACTTC. As protein: CASSYSAGTASYEQYF.

The rearrangement joins TRBV7-6 to TRBJ2-5, with D possibly called TRBD1 or TRBD2 (5 bases each). Trimming shortened V by 3 bases and J by 3 bases, and 26 bases separated the two germline ends. This CDR3 has 19 amino acids. Per germline, CDR1 SGHVS and CDR2 FNYEAQ. The CDR3 DNA is TGTGCCAGCAGCTTCCCCGGGGCATCGGGCGGCCAGATCGAAGAGACCCAGTACTTC. Translated, it gives CASSFPGASGGQIEETQYF. Full variable domain (outside the CDR3, taken from reference TRBV7-6 and TRBJ2-5): GAGVSQSPRYKVTKRGQDVALRCDPISGHVSLYWYRQALGQGPEFLTYFNYEAQQDKSGLPNDRFSAERPEGSISTLTIQRTEQRDSAMYRCASSFPGASGGQIEETQYFGPGTRLLVL.

This chain uses TRBV29-1 with TRBJ1-1; weak D call: TRBD1 (6 bases). Germline loops: CDR1 SQVTM, CDR2 ANQGSEA. Deletions cut 7 bases from V and 3 bases from J, with 15 bases between. The CDR3 covers 13 residues. DNA for the CDR3: TGCAGCGCCCCAGGGGCAGGATACACTGAAGCTTTCTTT. The encoded protein is CSAPGAGYTEAFF.

This clonotype appeared many times. V usage is TRBV20-1 and J usage is TRBJ2-5; 7 bases align to TRBD2. Unmatched junction bases numbered 11, after V lost 3 bases and J lost 1 base. CDR1 is DFQATT and CDR2 is SNEGSKA in the germline V gene (reference sequence). The CDR3 extends over 16 amino acids. In nucleotides, the CDR3 is TGCAGTGCTAGGGGGCGGCTAGCGGACATCCAAGAGACCCAGTACTTC. Residues: CSARGRLADIQETQYF.

This chain links TRBV4-1 with TRBJ1-2; 7 bases are a match to TRBD1. This CDR3 has 16 amino acids. Germline CDR1 and CDR2: MGHRA and YSYEKL. Trimming removed 0 bases from V and 4 bases from J; junction bases left unmatched: 8. CDR3 DNA: TGCGCCAGCAGCCAAGAAGGGACAGCTCTAGGCTATGGCTACACCTTC. This sequence encodes CASSQEGTALGYGYTF.

This chain connects TRBV3-1 to TRBJ2-4; D unresolved. The J call may be faulty, since TRBJ2-7 better matches the DNA end. The CDR3 loop spans 14 amino acids. Germline V lookup: CDR1 LGHDT, CDR2 YNNKEL (reference sequence). In DNA, the CDR3 is TGTGCCAGCAGCCAAGTCACTGGGATCTACGAGCAGTACTTC. It encodes CASSQVTGIYEQYF.

The chain combines TRBV6-1 with TRBJ2-5; 7 nucleotides align to TRBD1. From germline, CDR1 is MNHNS and CDR2 SASEGT. The CDR3 length is 14 residues. The V gene end was trimmed by 5 bases and the J gene end by 5 bases; junction bases not matched to a gene: 8. Written as DNA, the CDR3 is TGTGCCAGCAGTACAGGGGCTGTGGCGGAGACCCAGTACTTC. As protein: CASSTGAVAETQYF.

The rearrangement joins TRBV4-1 to TRBJ2-3; D possibly corresponds to TRBD2 (7 bases). The CDR3 has 15 residues. Germline CDR1 is MGHRA and CDR2 is YSYEKL. Deletions cut 4 bases from V and 2 bases from J, with 13 bases between. The DNA for the CDR3 is TGCGCCAGCAGCCCAGGGGACTACCCCACAGATACGCAGTATTTT. It is translated as CASSPGDYPTDTQYF.